The present TCR beta chain was sequenced within a study of human T cells and chemical hapten exposure. Background on the study: Small differences in pooled library volume mainly drove the variation in TCR yields per sample.

Germline V gives CDR1 MDHEN, CDR2 SYDVKM. Deletions cut 8 bases from V and 4 bases from J, with 13 bases between. The CDR3 runs 13 residues. This clonotype was counted ten times or more. The study used a library that attached unique molecular identifiers to individual cDNA molecules. TCRdb redid the calling of the RACE reads with MiXCR, one entry per CDR3 protein. The repertoire holds fewer than 400,000 distinct CDR3 sequences, with around 7% as singletons. Specified time point: patch test 1, 2 weeks after DPC sensitization. As to treatment: therapeutic diphenylcyclopropenone sensitization with weekly scalp DPC.

The chain has TRBV28 and TRBJ2-3; D gene uncertain. Specimen: whole blood, collected in connection with sensitization to the hapten diphenylcyclopropenone (DPC). This receptor was taken from a woman between 18 and 30 years old with alopecia areata. Some clones in this sample may be carry-over from other donors' samples. CDR3 bases: TGTGCCAGCGCTGTAATCGGGCCAGATACGCAGTATTTT. Its protein is CASAVIGPDTQYF.